This T cell receptor (beta chain) is from a study of CD8 T cells in ankylosing spondylitis. Quantitative 5'-RACE with molecular barcodes produced the TCR beta libraries. TCRdb re-analysed the 5' RACE reads in MiXCR, keeping a single row per CDR3 protein. The data contain more than 650,000 distinct CDR3 sequences, 12% of them seen just once; the ten biggest clones take up approximately 0.46%. Study conclusions and caveats: Before this, some motif variants had been reported in reactive arthritis synovial fluid and blood. Seemingly distinctive of ankylosing spondylitis blood was a TCR beta motif formed by eight highly homologous variants. The disease-linked clones had a CD8+ phenotype and low blood frequencies. According to the report, clones linked to the disease were significantly enriched in matched synovial fluid samples taken from ankylosing spondylitis patients.

The CDR3 is made up of 17 amino acids. With V trimmed by 5 bases and J by 0 bases, 9 bases remained unmatched. CDR1 and CDR2 (germline): LNHDA, SQIVND (reference sequence). This clonotype turned up a few times. As yet, its antigen is unknown. V gene TRBV19 combines with J gene TRBJ2-1, with 8 bases that match TRBD2. The clonotype comes from a male donor with ankylosing spondylitis. Sequences were obtained from blood, either unsorted or a sorted T cell fraction (not recorded which). Here the CDR3 DNA reads TGTGCCAGTAGTGTCAGTTTAGCGGGGACCTCCTACAATGAGCAGTTCTTC. It encodes CASSVSLAGTSYNEQFF. Complete variable domain (other parts from reference TRBV19 and TRBJ2-1): DGGITQSPKYLFRKEGQNVTLSCEQNLNHDAMYWYRQDPGQGLRLIYYSQIVNDFQKGDIAEGYSVSREKKESFPLTVTSAQKNPTAFYLCASSVSLAGTSYNEQFFGPGTRLTVL.